This T cell receptor (beta chain) was identified during a study of blood T cell repertoires in COVID-19. Study-wide context: Samples of COVID-19 (acute and convalescent) were obtained from the United States, Italy and Spain. Sources were T cells, B-cell-depleted T cells, or PBMCs; the material itself was cDNA or gDNA.

The germline gives CDR1 SQVTM, CDR2 ANQGSEA. V lost 6 bases to trimming and J lost 4 bases, with 21 bases between them. This CDR3 is built from 15 residues. Here immunoSEQ multiplex PCR was the method, and the copy in TCRdb shows in-frame clones only, minus some. This sample has a few hundred thousand clones, with 70% to 90% found just once. The chain couples TRBV29-1 to TRBJ1-2, with no clear D. The material sequenced was peripheral blood. This receptor was taken from a woman in her thirties or forties who had recovered from COVID-19. CDR3 DNA: TGCAGCGTCCCCTGGGGTCGTAACGAGGGCTATGGCTACACCTTC. This sequence encodes CSVPWGRNEGYGYTF.